This paragraph reports one T cell receptor (beta chain). This sample was taken from a study of T cells after yellow fever vaccination. TCRdb called the 5' RACE reads again in MiXCR, with one record for every CDR3 protein. The table has fewer than 650,000 distinct CDR3 sequences, about a fifth seen once. From germline, CDR1 is SGHTA and CDR2 FQGNSA. The CDR3 has 12 amino acids. The germline V and J ends were trimmed by 5 bases and 7 bases, with 12 bases remaining between them. The sequencing here drew on PBMCs, taken 21 days after the first yellow fever vaccination. This TCR was recovered from a man younger than 35 who received the YFV17D yellow fever vaccine. This chain connects TRBV7-2 to TRBJ2-7; D may be TRBD1 (5 bases). DNA of the CDR3: TGTGCCAGCAGCGGATGGGGCATAGAGCAGTACTTC. This encodes CASSGWGIEQYF.